These T cell receptor beta chains were read from a single sample in a study of metastatic and nonmetastatic thyroid tumors. TCRdb reprocessed the PCR reads via MiXCR. The data contain about 43,000 clones, over 10% of them singletons. The specimen sequenced was blood. The receptor source for this set is a female donor with papillary thyroid cancer or a benign thyroid nodule (not recorded which). Some clones in this sample may be carry-over from other donors' samples. The CDR3 runs from the conserved cysteine through the conserved F or W. D genes are given only for firm matches. Not every row has a clone size; where given, it reads once, few, many or a size class.

d_gene	v_gene	abundance	j_gene	CDR3aa	CDR3nt
TRBD1	TRBV6-2/TRBV6-3	many	TRBJ1-3	CASRTQTGGFGNTIYF	TGTGCCAGCAGAACACAGACAGGGGGCTTCGGAAACACCATATATTTT
TRBD2	TRBV19	many	TRBJ2-7	CASSRHIAGGSYEQYF	TGTGCCAGTAGTCGTCATATAGCGGGGGGCTCCTACGAGCAGTACTTC
NA	TRBV19	many	TRBJ2-6	CASSIGGWAGASGANVLTF	TGTGCCAGTAGTATAGGGGGTTGGGCAGGGGCTTCTGGGGCTAACGTCCTGACTTTC
NA	TRBV28	many	TRBJ1-1	CASSRLSPGRGTEAFF	TGTGCCAGCAGTAGACTGTCCCCGGGGAGGGGTACTGAAGCTTTCTTT
NA	TRBV7-3	many	TRBJ1-1	CASSSQLNTEAFF	TGTGCCAGCAGCTCACAACTGAACACTGAAGCTTTCTTT
NA	TRBV18	many	TRBJ2-5	CASSPRVGSQETQYF	TGTGCCAGCTCACCACGTGTCGGAAGTCAAGAGACCCAGTACTTC
TRBD1	TRBV10-3	many	TRBJ1-5	CATTDREEQPQHF	TGTGCCACGACGGACAGGGAGGAGCAGCCCCAGCATTTT
TRBD1	TRBV12-3/TRBV12-4	many	TRBJ1-5	CASSLVQGVQPQHF	TGTGCCAGCAGTTTAGTACAGGGGGTCCAGCCCCAGCATTTT
NA	TRBV5-1	many	TRBJ1-3	CASSSGSGNTIYF	TGCGCCAGCAGCTCAGGGTCTGGAAACACCATATATTTT
NA	TRBV4-2	many	TRBJ2-2	CASSQVTGPKELFF	TGTGCCAGCAGCCAAGTAACAGGGCCTAAGGAGCTGTTTTTT
NA	TRBV15	many	TRBJ1-1	CATSRRARTEAFF	TGTGCCACCAGCAGAAGGGCGCGCACTGAAGCTTTCTTT
NA	TRBV2	many	TRBJ2-1	CASSEAGRNLYNEQFF	TGTGCCAGCAGTGAAGCTGGGCGGAATCTCTACAATGAGCAGTTCTTC
TRBD1	TRBV28	many	TRBJ2-1	CASSPLDRAYNEQFF	TGTGCCAGCAGTCCCTTGGACAGGGCGTACAATGAGCAGTTCTTC
TRBD2	TRBV28	many	TRBJ2-1	CASSLATSGYNEQFF	TGTGCCAGCAGTTTAGCGACTAGCGGCTACAATGAGCAGTTCTTC
NA	TRBV6-1	many	TRBJ2-5	CASSVRRGQETQYF	TGTGCCAGCAGTGTGCGGCGGGGACAAGAGACCCAGTACTTC
NA	TRBV10-3	many	TRBJ2-3	CAINGGTFTTDTQYF	TGTGCCATCAATGGGGGGACATTCACCACAGATACGCAGTATTTT
NA	TRBV4-2	many	TRBJ1-3	CASSQEDRSGNTIYF	TGTGCCAGCAGCCAAGAGGACCGCTCTGGAAACACCATATATTTT
NA	TRBV29-1	many	TRBJ2-7	CSVEDLGDEQYF	TGCAGCGTTGAAGATCTTGGGGACGAGCAGTACTTC
TRBD2	TRBV12-5	many	TRBJ2-1	CASGLVQGLAGVEQFF	TGTGCTAGTGGTTTGGTACAGGGACTAGCGGGAGTTGAGCAGTTCTTC
NA	TRBV21-1	many	TRBJ2-1	CASSMNRGLTSGRGYNEQFF	TGTGCCAGCAGCATGAACAGGGGGCTTACTAGCGGGAGGGGCTACAATGAGCAGTTCTTC
TRBD1	TRBV12-3/TRBV12-4	few	TRBJ1-2	CASIDREDGYTF	TGTGCCAGCATCGACAGGGAGGATGGCTACACCTTC
NA	TRBV28	many	TRBJ1-1	CASSPKQGLNTEAFF	TGTGCCAGCAGTCCCAAGCAGGGGCTGAACACTGAAGCTTTCTTT
TRBD1	TRBV19	few	TRBJ1-1	CASSTGGARDTEAFF	TGTGCCAGTAGTACAGGGGGCGCACGGGACACTGAAGCTTTCTTT
NA	TRBV14	many	TRBJ1-1	CASSQDRGTEAFF	TGTGCCAGCAGCCAAGACCGGGGCACTGAAGCTTTCTTT
NA	TRBV6-1	many	TRBJ1-3	CASSAGYTGNTIYF	TGTGCCAGCAGTGCAGGGTATACTGGAAACACCATATATTTT
TRBD1	TRBV2	many	TRBJ2-3	CASSGDRVSTTLDTQYF	TGTGCCAGCAGTGGGGACAGGGTTTCTACCACGCTAGATACGCAGTATTTT
NA	TRBV5-1	NA	TRBJ2-1	CASSQNPPDTDHNEQFF	TGCGCCAGCAGCCAGAACCCGCCTGACACGGACCACAATGAGCAGTTCTTC
TRBD1	TRBV9	many	TRBJ1-1	CASSVVDRGRNTEAFF	TGTGCCAGCAGCGTAGTGGACAGGGGGCGGAACACTGAAGCTTTCTTT